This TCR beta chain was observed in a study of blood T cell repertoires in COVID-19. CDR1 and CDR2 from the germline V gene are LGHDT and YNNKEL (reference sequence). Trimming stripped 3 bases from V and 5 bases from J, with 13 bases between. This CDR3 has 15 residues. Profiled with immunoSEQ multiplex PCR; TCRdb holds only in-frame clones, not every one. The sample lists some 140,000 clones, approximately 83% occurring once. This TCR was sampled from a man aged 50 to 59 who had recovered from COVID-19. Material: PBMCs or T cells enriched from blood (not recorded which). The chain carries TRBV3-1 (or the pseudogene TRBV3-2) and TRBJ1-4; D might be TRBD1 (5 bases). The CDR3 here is CASSQYNDRNEKLFF. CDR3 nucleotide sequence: TGTGCCAGCAGCCAGTATAATGACAGAAATGAAAAACTGTTTTTT.